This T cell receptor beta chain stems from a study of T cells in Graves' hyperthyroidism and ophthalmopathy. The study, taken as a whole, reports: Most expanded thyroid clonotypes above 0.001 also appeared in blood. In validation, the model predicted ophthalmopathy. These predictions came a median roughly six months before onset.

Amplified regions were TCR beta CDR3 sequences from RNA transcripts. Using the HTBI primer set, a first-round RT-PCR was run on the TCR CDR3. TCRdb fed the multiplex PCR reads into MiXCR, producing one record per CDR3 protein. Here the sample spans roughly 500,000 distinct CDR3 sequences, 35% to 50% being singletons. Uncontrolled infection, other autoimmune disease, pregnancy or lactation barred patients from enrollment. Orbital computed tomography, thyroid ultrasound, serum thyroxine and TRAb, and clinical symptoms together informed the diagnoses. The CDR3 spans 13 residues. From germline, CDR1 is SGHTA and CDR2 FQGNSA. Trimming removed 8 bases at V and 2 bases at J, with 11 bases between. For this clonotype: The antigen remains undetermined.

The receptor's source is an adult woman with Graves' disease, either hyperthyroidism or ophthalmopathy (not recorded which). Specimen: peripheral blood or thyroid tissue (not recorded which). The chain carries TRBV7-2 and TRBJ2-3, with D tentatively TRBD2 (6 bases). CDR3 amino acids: CASGRRDTDTQYF. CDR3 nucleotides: TGTGCCAGCGGGCGGCGGGACACAGATACGCAGTATTTT.